This record covers a single T cell receptor beta chain. In its sample, this clonotype was seen many times. Its recognized antigen is unknown. There are no base qualities to consult, and no much larger clone falls within one base. The sample originates from a study of patients with pleural tuberculosis (dated by TCRdb to 2013 to 2014). CDR1 and CDR2, per the germline V gene, are SGHAT and FQNNGV. There are 15 amino acids in the CDR3, from cysteine to phenylalanine inclusive. Only CDR3 DNA is held: 45 bases, read in frame from base 1. V gives up 5 bases and J gives up 4 bases, and the segment between their germline ends measures 15 bases. This sample was sequenced with an Illumina Genome Analyzer IIx. The public sequencing data were trimmed at Q25 with fastp and processed into clonotypes with MiXCR by TCRdb, which kept only in-frame beta chains. Duplicate CDR3 protein sequences are folded into a single record with the most common DNA and genes. The sample table lists approximately 50,000 distinct CDR3 sequences, approximately 7.9% of them with a count of one. In total, the top ten clones hold about a sixth of the sample.

The rearranged chain carries TRBV11-2 and TRBJ2-1; TRBD1 is a possible D gene, resting on 6 matching bases. This clonotype was sampled from a human donor with pleural tuberculosis. CDR3 reads: CASSLLGTTYNEQFF. The DNA reads TGTGCCAGCAGCCTACTCGGGACAACATACAATGAGCAGTTCTTC.